One T cell receptor (beta chain) is described in this entry. Germline V CDR1 and CDR2: MDHEN, SYDVKM. CDR3 length: 17 amino acids. The trim removed 4 bases at V and 0 bases at J, leaving 9 bases unmatched. This specimen belongs to a study of blood T cell repertoires in COVID-19. Study summary: Researchers got acute and convalescent COVID-19 samples from the United States, Italy and Spain.

Sequenced by immunoSEQ multiplex PCR; TCRdb stores in-frame clones only, minus some. Among some 120,000 clones listed, 70% to 80% were seen once. This chain links TRBV28 with TRBJ1-3, with TRBD1 matching 7 bases. Sequencing was done on a sample of peripheral blood. This receptor was identified in a human donor in a cohort sampled during active COVID-19. The CDR3 DNA sequence: TGTGCCAGCAGTTCTTTACAGGGGTCAACCTCTGGAAACACCATATATTTT. Its translation: CASSSLQGSTSGNTIYF.